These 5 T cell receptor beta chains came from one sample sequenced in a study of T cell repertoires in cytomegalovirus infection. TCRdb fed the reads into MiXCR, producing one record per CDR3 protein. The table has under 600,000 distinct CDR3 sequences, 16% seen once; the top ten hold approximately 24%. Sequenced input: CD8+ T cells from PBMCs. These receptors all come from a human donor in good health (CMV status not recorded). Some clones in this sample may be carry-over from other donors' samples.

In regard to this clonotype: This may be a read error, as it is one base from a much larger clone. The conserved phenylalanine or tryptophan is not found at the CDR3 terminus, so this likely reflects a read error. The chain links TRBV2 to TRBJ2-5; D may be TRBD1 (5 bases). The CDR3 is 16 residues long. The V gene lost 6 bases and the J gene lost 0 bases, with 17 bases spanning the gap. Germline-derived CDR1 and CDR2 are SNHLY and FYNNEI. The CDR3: CASSTSIGRDQETQYL. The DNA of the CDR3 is TGTGCCAGCAGCACATCCATCGGCAGGGACCAAGAGACCCAGTACTTA.

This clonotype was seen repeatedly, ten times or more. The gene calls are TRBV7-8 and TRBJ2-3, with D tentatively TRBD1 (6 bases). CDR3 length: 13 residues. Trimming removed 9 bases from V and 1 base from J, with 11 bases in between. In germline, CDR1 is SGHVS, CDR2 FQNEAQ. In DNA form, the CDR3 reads TGTGCCAGTTCGGGACACCGCACAGATACGCAGTATTTT. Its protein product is CASSGHRTDTQYF.

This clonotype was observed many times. The CDR3 region has the DNA TGTGCCAGCAGCCGGTACGTGGATACGCAGTATTTT. Its protein product is CASSRYVDTQYF. The chain has TRBV11-1 and TRBJ2-3; no clear D. Trimming took off 5 bases at V and 6 bases at J, with 9 bases between the two ends. The CDR3 loop spans 12 amino acids. Germline CDR1 and CDR2: SGHAT and FQDESV (reference sequence).

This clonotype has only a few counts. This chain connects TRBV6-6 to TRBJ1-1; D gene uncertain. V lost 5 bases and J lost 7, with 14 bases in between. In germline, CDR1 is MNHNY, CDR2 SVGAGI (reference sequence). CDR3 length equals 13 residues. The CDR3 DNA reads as TGTGCCAGCAGTGACCCCCCCTGGGATGAAGCTTTCTTT. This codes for CASSDPPWDEAFF.

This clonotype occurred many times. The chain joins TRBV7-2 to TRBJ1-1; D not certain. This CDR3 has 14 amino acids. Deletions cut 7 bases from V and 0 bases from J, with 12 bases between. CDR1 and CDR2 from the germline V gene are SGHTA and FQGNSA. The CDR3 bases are TGTGCCAGCACTACGGCAACGATGAACACTGAAGCTTTCTTT. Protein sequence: CASTTATMNTEAFF.